This is a list of T cell receptor beta chains from one sample in a study of blood T cell repertoires in COVID-19. Here immunoSEQ multiplex PCR was the method, and the copy in TCRdb shows in-frame clones only, minus some. The repertoire has a few hundred thousand clones, about 85% of them found once; the top ten carry 0.87%. Sequencing was performed on peripheral blood. The source of these receptors is a human donor with COVID-19, enrolled during active disease. The donor label of this sample is uncertain. The CDR3 runs from the conserved cysteine through the conserved F or W. Fields, in order: J gene, clone size, D gene, V gene, CDR3 DNA, CDR3 protein. The D gene is left open where the match is weak. Some rows have no size entry. The others give once, few or many, or a class for an expanded clone.

j_call: TRBJ1-2; clone_size: NA; d_call: NA; v_call: TRBV6-5; cdr3_nt: TGTGCCAGCAGTTACTCGGGCAGGGGCCGAGGCTATGGCTACACCTTC; cdr3_aa: CASSYSGRGRGYGYTF
j_call: TRBJ1-2; clone_size: NA; d_call: TRBD1; v_call: TRBV19; cdr3_nt: TGTGCCAGTAGTGCACAGGGGCCCAGTCGGCATGGCTACACCTTC; cdr3_aa: CASSAQGPSRHGYTF
j_call: TRBJ2-7; clone_size: NA; d_call: NA; v_call: TRBV11-3; cdr3_nt: TGTGCCAGCAGCTTAGATCCCTCCGAGCAGTACTTC; cdr3_aa: CASSLDPSEQYF
j_call: TRBJ2-7; clone_size: NA; d_call: NA; v_call: TRBV2; cdr3_nt: TGTGCCAGCATTCTGAGCCCCCCTGTGGAGCAGTACTTC; cdr3_aa: CASILSPPVEQYF
j_call: TRBJ1-2; clone_size: once; d_call: TRBD1; v_call: TRBV7-3; cdr3_nt: TGTGCCAGCAGCCCCGGGGCGGGACAGCTATCCTATGGCTACACCTTC; cdr3_aa: CASSPGAGQLSYGYTF
j_call: TRBJ2-3; clone_size: NA; d_call: TRBD1; v_call: TRBV7-9; cdr3_nt: TGTGCCAGCAGCTTAGTAATTTCCGGGACAGGGAAAGATACGCAGTATTTT; cdr3_aa: CASSLVISGTGKDTQYF
j_call: TRBJ2-1; clone_size: NA; d_call: NA; v_call: TRBV10-3; cdr3_nt: TGTGCCATCAGTGAGTCAGGGGGTGCAAACAATGAGCAGTTCTTC; cdr3_aa: CAISESGGANNEQFF
j_call: TRBJ2-5; clone_size: NA; d_call: TRBD2; v_call: TRBV3-1/TRBV3-2; cdr3_nt: TGTGCCAGCAGCCAAGACAGGGACGCGGGGGAAGAGACCCAGTACTTC; cdr3_aa: CASSQDRDAGEETQYF
j_call: TRBJ2-7; clone_size: NA; d_call: TRBD1; v_call: TRBV4-1; cdr3_nt: TGCGCCAGCAGCCCGGGACAGCGCTACGAGCAGTACTTC; cdr3_aa: CASSPGQRYEQYF
j_call: TRBJ1-4; clone_size: NA; d_call: NA; v_call: TRBV19; cdr3_nt: TGTGCCAGTAGTTCCGCGGGAGGGACAACTAATGAAAAACTGTTTTTT; cdr3_aa: CASSSAGGTTNEKLFF